This T cell receptor beta chain emerged from a study of T-cell reconstitution after alpha-beta-depleted transplantation in children. This sample's TCRbeta library carried unique molecular identifier barcodes. TCRdb re-derived calls from the PCR reads in MiXCR, one entry per CDR3 protein. The sample has roughly 400,000 distinct CDR3 sequences; roughly 21% are singletons. The ends were cut back, 0 bases at V and 2 bases at J, with 11 bases in the middle. Germline-derived CDR1 and CDR2 are MNHEY and SVGEGT. This CDR3 has 15 amino acids. The sample in question was PBMCs from the stem cell graft donor, obtained from the stem cell graft. The genes are TRBV6-2 or TRBV6-3 and TRBJ2-7; D may be TRBD2 (5 bases). The source of this sequence is a human donor who donated a stem cell graft to a child with acute myeloid leukemia. The CDR3 here is CASSYSSGNPYEQYF. CDR3 DNA: TGTGCCAGCAGTTACTCCAGCGGAAACCCCTACGAGCAGTACTTC.